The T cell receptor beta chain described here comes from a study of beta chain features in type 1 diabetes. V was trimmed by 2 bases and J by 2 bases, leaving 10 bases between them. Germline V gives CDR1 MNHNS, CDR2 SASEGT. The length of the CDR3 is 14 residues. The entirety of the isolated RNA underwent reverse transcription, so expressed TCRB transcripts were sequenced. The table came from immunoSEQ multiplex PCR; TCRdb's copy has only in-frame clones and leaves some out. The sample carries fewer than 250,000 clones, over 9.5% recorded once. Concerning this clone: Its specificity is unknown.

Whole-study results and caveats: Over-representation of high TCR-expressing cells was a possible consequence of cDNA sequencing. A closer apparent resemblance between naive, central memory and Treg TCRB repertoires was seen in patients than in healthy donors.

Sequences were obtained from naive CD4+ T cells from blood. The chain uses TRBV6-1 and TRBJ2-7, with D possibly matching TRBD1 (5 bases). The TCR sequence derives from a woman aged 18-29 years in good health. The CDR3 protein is CASSERGAPYEQYF. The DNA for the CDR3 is TGTGCCAGCAGTGAACGTGGGGCCCCCTACGAGCAGTACTTC.